These T cell receptor beta chains were read from a single sample in a study of early T cells in non-severe SARS-CoV-2 infection. One entry per CDR3 protein results from TCRdb running MiXCR on the 5' RACE reads. The sample gives roughly 62,000 distinct CDR3 sequences, 6% to 8.5% of which show up once; 3% to 4% is in the top ten. Sequencing was carried out using whole blood. The receptor source for this set is an adult who was a healthcare worker with PCR-confirmed SARS-CoV-2 infection or an uninfected control (not recorded which). CDR3s leave out the opening cysteine and the closing phenylalanine or tryptophan. For some rows the clone size is stated as once, few or many, or as a class when expanded; others skip it.

v_gene	len	abundance	j_gene	CDR3aa
TRBV6-6	11	.	TRBJ2-5	ASSYAAGETQY
TRBV6-6	10	few	TRBJ2-1	ASSWTGGEQF
TRBV13	13	.	TRBJ2-2	ASSSGGANTGELF
TRBV10-1	12	.	TRBJ2-7	ASSPGGTNYEQY
TRBV3-1	9	many	TRBJ1-1	ASSRGAEAF
TRBV20-1	12	few	TRBJ1-2	SARDLTESYGYT
TRBV7-6	11	.	TRBJ2-2	ASSSIAAGELF
TRBV29-1	15	.	TRBJ2-6	SCLAQETGLGANVLT
TRBV2	12	many	TRBJ1-2	ASSERSGIYGYT
TRBV27	14	.	TRBJ2-2	ASSLNPSGAPGELF